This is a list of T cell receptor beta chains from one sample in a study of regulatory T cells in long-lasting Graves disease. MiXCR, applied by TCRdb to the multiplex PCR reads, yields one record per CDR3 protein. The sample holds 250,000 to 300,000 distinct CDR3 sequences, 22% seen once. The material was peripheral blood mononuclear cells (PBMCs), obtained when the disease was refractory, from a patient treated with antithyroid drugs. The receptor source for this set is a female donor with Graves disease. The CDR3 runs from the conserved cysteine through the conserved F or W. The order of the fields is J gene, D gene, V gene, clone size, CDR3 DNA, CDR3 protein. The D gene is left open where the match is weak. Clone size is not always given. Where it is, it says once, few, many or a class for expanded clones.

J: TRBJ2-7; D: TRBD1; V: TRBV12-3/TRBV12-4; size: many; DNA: TGTGCCAGCAGCCGAGCGGGACAGGGGGAGTACGAGCAGTACTTC; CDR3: CASSRAGQGEYEQYF
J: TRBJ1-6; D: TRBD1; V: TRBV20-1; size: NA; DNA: TGCAGTATCAGAGACAGGGGGGAGAGCTCCTATAATTCACCCCTCCACTTT; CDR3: CSIRDRGESSYNSPLHF
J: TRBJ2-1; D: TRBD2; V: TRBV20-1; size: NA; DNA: TGCAGTGCTTCTATAGCGGGAGGAGTCTATGAGCAGTTCTTC; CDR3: CSASIAGGVYEQFF
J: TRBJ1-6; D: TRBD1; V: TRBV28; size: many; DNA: TGTGCCAGCAAGACAGGGGAGGGCTCACCCCTCCACTTT; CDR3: CASKTGEGSPLHF
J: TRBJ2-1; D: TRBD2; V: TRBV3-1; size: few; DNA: TGTGCCAGCAGCCGCGGACTAGAGGGCAATGAGCAGTTCTTC; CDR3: CASSRGLEGNEQFF
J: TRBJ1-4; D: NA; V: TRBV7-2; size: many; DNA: TGTGCCAGCAGCTTATCACCAGGGTCAAATGAAAAACTGTTTTTT; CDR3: CASSLSPGSNEKLFF
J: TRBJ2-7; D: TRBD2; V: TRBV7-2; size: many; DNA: TGTGCCAGCAGCGTACTCGGGACTAGCGGGAGGGAAAGCGAGCAGTACTTC; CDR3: CASSVLGTSGRESEQYF
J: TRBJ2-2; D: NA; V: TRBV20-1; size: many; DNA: TGCAGTGCTAGAGAGGGTTACACCGGGGAGCTGTTTTTT; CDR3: CSAREGYTGELFF
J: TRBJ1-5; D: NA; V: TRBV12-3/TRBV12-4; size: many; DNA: TGTGCCAGCAGTCGTCGACAGGCGGGAGGGAATCAGCCCCAGCATTTT; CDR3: CASSRRQAGGNQPQHF
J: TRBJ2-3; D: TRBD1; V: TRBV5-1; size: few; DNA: TGCGCCAGCAGCTTGGCCGGGACAGGGGGCACAGATACGCAGTATTTT; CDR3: CASSLAGTGGTDTQYF
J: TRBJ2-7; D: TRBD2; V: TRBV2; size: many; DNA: TGTGCCAGCGGGGACCCGGGACTAGCGGGAGGTTATGGCTACGAGCAGTACTTC; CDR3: CASGDPGLAGGYGYEQYF
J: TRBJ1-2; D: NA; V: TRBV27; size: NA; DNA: TGTGCCAGCAGGGCGATGGGGGGTGGCTACACCTTC; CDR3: CASRAMGGGYTF
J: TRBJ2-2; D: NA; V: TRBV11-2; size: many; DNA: TGTGCCAGCAGCTTAGATGTCTTTTCAACCGGGGAGCTGTTTTTT; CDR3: CASSLDVFSTGELFF
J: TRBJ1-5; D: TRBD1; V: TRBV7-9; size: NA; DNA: TGTGCCAGCAGAGACAGGGGTGGCAATCAGCCCCAGCATTTT; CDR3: CASRDRGGNQPQHF
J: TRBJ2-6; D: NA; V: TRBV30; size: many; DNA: TGTGCCTGGAGTGACTTTTTCAGGACAGCGTCCGCCGGGGCCAACGTCCTGACTTTC; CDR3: CAWSDFFRTASAGANVLTF
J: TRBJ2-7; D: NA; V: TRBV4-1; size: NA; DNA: TGCGCCAGCAGCCAAGACTACGAGCAGTACTTC; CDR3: CASSQDYEQYF
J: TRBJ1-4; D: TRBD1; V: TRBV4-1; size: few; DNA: TGCGCCAGCAGCCAGGGACAGGGAACGACTAATGAAAAACTGTTTTTT; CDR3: CASSQGQGTTNEKLFF
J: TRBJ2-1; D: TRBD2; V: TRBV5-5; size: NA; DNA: TGTGCCAGCAGCTCTAGCGGGACGTCACTCTACGATGAGCAGTTCTTC; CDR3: CASSSSGTSLYDEQFF
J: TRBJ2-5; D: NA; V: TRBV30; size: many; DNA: TGTGCCTGGATCCCCCGTCAGGAGACCCAGTACTTC; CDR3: CAWIPRQETQYF
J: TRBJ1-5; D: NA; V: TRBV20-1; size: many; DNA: TGCAGTGCTAGAAGTCAGGGGCATCAGCCCCAGCATTTT; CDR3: CSARSQGHQPQHF
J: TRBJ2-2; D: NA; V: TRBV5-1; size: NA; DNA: TGCGCCAGCAGCTTGGGACAGGTGGTCACCGGGGAGCTGTTTTTT; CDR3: CASSLGQVVTGELFF
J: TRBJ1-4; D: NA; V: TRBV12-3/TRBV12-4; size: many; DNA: TGTGCCAGCAGAAAACGAACGGGACGGAAGTATGAAAAACTGTTTTTT; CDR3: CASRKRTGRKYEKLFF
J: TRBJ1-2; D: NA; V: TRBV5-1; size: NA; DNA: TGCGCCAGCAGCTTGGAGGAGGGGGAGGTCTATGGCTACACCTTC; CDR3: CASSLEEGEVYGYTF
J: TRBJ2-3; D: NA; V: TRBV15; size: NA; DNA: TGTGCCACCAGCAGAGATGAGGTCGCAGCTAGCACAGATACGCAGTATTTT; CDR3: CATSRDEVAASTDTQYF
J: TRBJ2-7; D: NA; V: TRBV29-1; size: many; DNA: TGCAGCGTTGAGAAGAGGCCCTACGAGCAGTACTTC; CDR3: CSVEKRPYEQYF
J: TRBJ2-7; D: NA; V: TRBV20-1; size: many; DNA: TGCAGTGCAAGCGGCCGGTACTCCTACGAGCAGTACTTC; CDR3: CSASGRYSYEQYF
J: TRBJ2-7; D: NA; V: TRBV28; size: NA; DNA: TGTGCCAGCAGTTTCGGAGAGAGTCCCTCCTACGAGCAGTACTTC; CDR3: CASSFGESPSYEQYF
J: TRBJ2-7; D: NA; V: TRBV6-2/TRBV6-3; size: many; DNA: TGTGCCAGCAGTTACTCGGCTAGCAGGAACTACGAGCAGTACTTC; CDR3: CASSYSASRNYEQYF
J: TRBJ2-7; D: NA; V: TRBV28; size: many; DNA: TGTGCCAGCACCATACACAAAAGCTCCTACGAGCAGTACTTC; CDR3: CASTIHKSSYEQYF
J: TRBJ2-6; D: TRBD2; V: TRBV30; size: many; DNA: TGTGCCTGGAGTGTGGGAGGGGCCCACTCTGGGGCCAACGTCCTGACTTTC; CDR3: CAWSVGGAHSGANVLTF
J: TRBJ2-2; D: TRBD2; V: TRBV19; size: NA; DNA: TGTGCCAGTAGTTATCCGGGAGGTGGCACCGGGGAGCTGTTTTTT; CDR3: CASSYPGGGTGELFF
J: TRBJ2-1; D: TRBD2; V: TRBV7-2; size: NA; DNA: TGTGCCGGCAGCTTAGCGCCGACTAGCGGGTTAAATGAGCAGTTCTTC; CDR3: CAGSLAPTSGLNEQFF
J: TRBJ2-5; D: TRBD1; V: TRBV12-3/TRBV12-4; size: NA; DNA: TGTGCCAGCAGTCCAGGACAGGGTTATAGGTGGGAGACCCAGTACTTC; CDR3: CASSPGQGYRWETQYF
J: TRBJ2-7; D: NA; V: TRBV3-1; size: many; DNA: TGTGCCAGCAGCCGAGTCGTGTACGAGCAGTACTTC; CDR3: CASSRVVYEQYF
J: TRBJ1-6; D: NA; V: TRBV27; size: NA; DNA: TGTGCCAGCACTAGGACATATAATTCACCCCTCCACTTT; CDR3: CASTRTYNSPLHF
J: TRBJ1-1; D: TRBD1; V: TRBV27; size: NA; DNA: TGTGCCAGCAGTTTAACGGCAGGGGGCAACACTGAAGCTTTCTTT; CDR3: CASSLTAGGNTEAFF
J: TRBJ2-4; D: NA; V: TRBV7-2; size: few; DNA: TGTGCCAGCAGCCTAGCACGGGACGGAAAAAACATTCAGTACTTC; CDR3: CASSLARDGKNIQYF
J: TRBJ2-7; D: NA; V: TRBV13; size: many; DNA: TGTGCCAGCAGCTTCTGGGCGGGTAACTCCTACGAGCAGTACTTC; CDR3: CASSFWAGNSYEQYF
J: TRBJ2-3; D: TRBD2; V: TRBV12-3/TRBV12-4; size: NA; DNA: TGTGCCAGCGTACTAAGCGGGAGATTAACAGATACGCAGTATTTT; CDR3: CASVLSGRLTDTQYF
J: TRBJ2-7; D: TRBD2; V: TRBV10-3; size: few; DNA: TGTGCCATCAGTCGACTAGCGGAACCCTTGGAGCAGTACTTC; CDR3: CAISRLAEPLEQYF
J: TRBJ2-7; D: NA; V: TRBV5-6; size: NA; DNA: TGTGCCAGCAGCGCAACTAGAGAGATTACGTACGAGCAGTACTTC; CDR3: CASSATREITYEQYF
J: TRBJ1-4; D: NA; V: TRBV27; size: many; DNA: TGTGCCAGCAGTTTAGGTGTCCCTAATGAAAAACTGTTTTTT; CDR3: CASSLGVPNEKLFF
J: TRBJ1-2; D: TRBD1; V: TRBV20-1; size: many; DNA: TGCAGTGCAACAGGGGACGGGGATGGCTACACCTTC; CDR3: CSATGDGDGYTF
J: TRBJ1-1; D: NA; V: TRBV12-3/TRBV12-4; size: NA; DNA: TGTGCCAGCGGACCTTGGGACCGGAACACTGAAGCTTTCTTT; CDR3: CASGPWDRNTEAFF
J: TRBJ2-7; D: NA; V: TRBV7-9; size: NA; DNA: TGTGCCAGCAGCCCCCGGGACACATACGAGCAGTACTTC; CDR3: CASSPRDTYEQYF
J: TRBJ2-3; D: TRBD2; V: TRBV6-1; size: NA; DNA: TGTGCCAGCAGTGATAGCGGGAGTTTGGATACGCAGTATTTT; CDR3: CASSDSGSLDTQYF
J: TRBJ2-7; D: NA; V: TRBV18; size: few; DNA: TGTGCCAGCTCACCAGAGGCTAACCGCGAGCAGTACTTC; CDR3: CASSPEANREQYF
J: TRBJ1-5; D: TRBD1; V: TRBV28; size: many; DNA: TGTGCCAGCAGGGGGACAGGGGGCGTATGGCAGCCCCAGCATTTT; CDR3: CASRGTGGVWQPQHF